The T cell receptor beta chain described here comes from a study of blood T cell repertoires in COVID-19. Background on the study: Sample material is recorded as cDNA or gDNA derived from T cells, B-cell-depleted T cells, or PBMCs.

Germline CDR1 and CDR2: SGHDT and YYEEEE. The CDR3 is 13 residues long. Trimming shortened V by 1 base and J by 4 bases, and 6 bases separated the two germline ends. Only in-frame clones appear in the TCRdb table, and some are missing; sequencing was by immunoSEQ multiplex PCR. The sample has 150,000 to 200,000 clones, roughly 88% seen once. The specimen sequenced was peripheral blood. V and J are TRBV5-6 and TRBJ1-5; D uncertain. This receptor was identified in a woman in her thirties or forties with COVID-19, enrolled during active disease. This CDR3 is CASSLTENQPQHF. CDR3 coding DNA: TGTGCCAGCAGCTTGACAGAAAATCAGCCCCAGCATTTT.